This TCR beta chain emerged from a study of shared clonotypes between healthy human individuals (dated by TCRdb to 2019 to 2021). Regarding the research as a whole: The cohort included three men and a couple of women between 18 and 49 years of age. Libraries were prepared and TCR repertoires were sequenced by different laboratories using diverse techniques, in order to increase sequencing depth and limit assay-specific biases. Between about 0.85 and 9.5 billion PBMCs per donor were obtained by leukapheresis. The study deeply sequenced blood TCR repertoires of five healthy adults to estimate repertoire size and the extent of clonotype sharing between individuals. Per donor, three plates each were used for CD4 naive and CD4 memory, two for CD8 naive, and one for CD8 memory. On the study overall, not on this receptor specifically: Naive subsets generally had larger estimated clonotype richness than memory subsets. Roughly 5.2% of naive CD4, roughly 3.6% of naive CD8, 2.3% of memory CD4, and 0.4% of memory CD8 clonotypes were shared across four donors. Rarefaction of sorted-subset datasets indicated incomplete sequencing despite the large sequencing depth. The genetic and exposure-history diversity represented was limited by the small number of donors. Compared with non-shared clonotypes, the clonotypes found in all four sorted-subset donors had higher generation probabilities. Pairwise subsampling led to the expectation that sequencing depth would affect the degree of clonotype sharing among donors. Sampling was restricted to blood, and TCR repertoires in tissue are likely to differ from TCR repertoires in blood.

Donors were healthy HIV-negative adults with no recently reported acute infections or vaccinations. Only Caucasian adults living in Nashville, Tennessee, USA were represented among the donors. CD8 memory samples consisted of magnetically selected CD45RO+ cells combined with CCR7-negative CD45RA+ effector memory (TemRA) cells. Blood was collected by leukapheresis, and PBMCs were isolated by Ficoll-Histopaque density gradient centrifugation and then cryopreserved in liquid nitrogen vapor phase. Purity and quantity of every magnetically sorted T cell population were checked by analytical flow cytometry. From each sorted fraction, genomic DNA was isolated and quantified by UV absorbance on a Nanodrop 2000c. Using the deep immunoSEQ assay, TCR CDR3 regions were amplified from genomic DNA by multiplex PCR. For each cell subset, the extracted genomic DNA was distributed evenly across all wells of several immunoSEQ 96-well plates, and each plate served as one replicate. For sorted subsets, approximately 210 ng genomic DNA, equal to about 30,000 T cell genomes, was loaded into each replicate PCR. The purified libraries were quantified using a Qubit 3.0 fluorometer, sized with a Bioanalyzer 2100, and then quantified again using the KAPA Library Quantification kit. A separate single-read 150-cycle Illumina NextSeq 550 flow cell was used to sequence each immunoSEQ 96-well plate. The published analysis was carried out like this. Because the immunoSEQ output included only junctional sequences and no quality scores, the filtering could not be the same as the filtering used for full-length reads. Sequences were annotated with PyIR, a Python wrapper for IgBLAST v1.9, using IMGT germline references to assign V/J genes and CDR3. Any read was removed if the V/J assignment was weak (E-value above 1e-6), the CDR3 was missing, or the read contained stop codons, out-of-frame junctions, or ambiguous translated residues. V3J clonotypes were defined as sequences sharing an identical inferred V gene, J gene, and CDR3 amino acid sequence. Percentage overlap between repertoires was calculated by dividing the number of shared unique clonotypes by the size of the smaller repertoire. Three approaches were used to assess repertoire richness: RTK rarefaction, the Chao1 estimator, and Recon v2.1 estimates of unobserved clonotypes. OLGA was used to compute generation probabilities for all TCRbeta clonotypes that the gDNA method yielded from a handful of donors. The table was pulled from immuneACCESS by TCRdb, which kept in-frame rearrangements only. Such tables lose some clones; where checked, under half of the loss comes from unresolved V genes, and the rest has no known cause. From that table come the V and J calls and clone size; the DNA was used to work out D and trimming. This sample has 85,000 to 100,000 clones in its table, and 68% of those were observed once. The ten largest clones add up to approximately 55% of the sample.

For this clone: Its specific antigen is unknown. Base qualities were left out, and no much larger clone turns up one base away.

V is shortened by 3 bases, J by 0 bases, and the region joining them spans 18 bases. Taken from cysteine to phenylalanine, the CDR3 has 18 residues. Left in the record is the CDR3 DNA by itself, 54 bases read in frame from the first base. From the germline V gene (reference sequence), CDR1 is LNHDA and CDR2 is SQIVND. The receptor chain draws on TRBV19 and TRBJ2-1; a tentative D call is TRBD2 (5 bases match). The sequence came from a man aged 25-40 years in good health. The sample comprised memory CD8+ T cells sorted from blood. The sample's cell subset or site, from its label and the paper: CD45RO+ cells pooled with CCR7-negative TemRA cells. The nucleotide sequence reads as follows: TGTGCCAGTAGTATGCCCGAGGGAGTGCCAAGCTCCTACAATGAGCAGTTCTTC. It translates as CASSMPEGVPSSYNEQFF.